This passage covers 29 T cell receptor beta chains from one sample sequenced in a study of T cells in Graves' hyperthyroidism and ophthalmopathy. RNA transcripts provided the source from which TCR beta CDR3 regions were amplified. When the TCR CDR3 underwent first-round RT-PCR, the HTBI primer set was used. MiXCR, applied by TCRdb to the multiplex PCR reads, yields one record per CDR3 protein. Counted here are roughly 520,000 distinct CDR3 sequences, roughly 24% occurring once; the ten biggest clones make up approximately 10%. The specimen was blood. The receptors derive from a woman in her twenties or thirties with Graves' ophthalmopathy.

Remarks on this clonotype: Possible read error: a much larger clone is one base away. J is TRBJ1-2 and V is TRBV5-6; D perhaps matches TRBD1 (6 bases). Germline assignment: CDR1 SGHDT and CDR2 YYEEEE. Trimming took off 1 base at V and 6 bases at J, with 10 bases between the two ends. CDR3 length: 13 amino acids. The CDR3, as DNA: TGTGCCAGCAGCTTGTGGCCAGGGGATGGCTACACCTTC. Protein: CASSLWPGDGYTF.

The chain is built from TRBV28 and TRBJ1-1, with D perhaps TRBD1 (6 bases). The V end was cut by 3 bases, the J end by 11 bases, with 13 bases between. The CDR3 has 12 residues. The germline V gene encodes CDR1 MDHEN and CDR2 SYDVKM. This chain's CDR3 is CASSFKGGIAFF. CDR3 sequence (DNA): TGTGCCAGCAGTTTTAAAGGGGGGATTGCTTTCTTT.

This clonotype was counted many times. The rearrangement uses TRBV6-6 and TRBJ2-5; 7 bases line up with TRBD1. Germline CDR1 reads MNHNY; CDR2 reads SVGAGI (reference sequence). The length of the CDR3 is 20 residues. Trimming removed 0 bases from V and 2 bases from J; junction bases left unmatched: 18. CDR3 protein: CASSYSKATGSWFRQETQYF. DNA of the CDR3: TGTGCCAGCAGTTACTCGAAGGCGACAGGGTCGTGGTTTCGGCAAGAGACCCAGTACTTC.

This clonotype has a count of ten or more. V gene TRBV24-1 combines with J gene TRBJ2-3, with 7 nucleotides matching TRBD1. CDR3 length: 16 residues. The V gene end was trimmed by 4 bases and the J gene end by 4 bases; junction bases not matched to a gene: 10. The germline V gene encodes CDR1 KGHDR and CDR2 SFDVKD. CDR3 in DNA: TGTGCCACCAGTGACCGAAGACAGGGCGTTCCAGATACGCAGTATTTT. Translation: CATSDRRQGVPDTQYF.

Many counts were recorded for this clonotype. The chain links TRBV12-3 or TRBV12-4 to TRBJ1-4, with TRBD1 matching over 9 bases. CDR3 size: 15 residues. Germline trimming cut 5 bases from V and 3 bases from J; bases unmatched to any gene: 4. Written as DNA, the CDR3 is TGTGCCAGCAGTATCCGGGACAGGGCTAATGAAAAACTGTTTTTT. Translated: CASSIRDRANEKLFF.

The sample holds many counts of this clonotype. The CDR3 region is CASREGGQYSNQPQHF. CDR3 nucleotide sequence: TGTGCCAGCAGAGAAGGGGGACAATATAGCAATCAGCCCCAGCATTTT. The chain carries TRBV27 and TRBJ1-5; possibly TRBD1 for D (6 bases). Germline V gene sequence: CDR1 MNHEY, CDR2 SMNVEV (reference sequence). V lost 6 bases, J lost 0 bases, and 15 bases lay in between. The CDR3 consists of 16 residues.

This clonotype has at least ten counts. This chain joins TRBV5-4 and TRBJ1-1, with unresolved D. This CDR3 has 15 residues. Per germline, CDR1 SGHNT and CDR2 YYREEE (reference sequence). V was cut by 3 bases and J by 3 bases, with 15 bases left in between. The CDR3 DNA is TGTGCCAGCAGCTCCGAGAACACAGCGTACACTGAAGCTTTCTTT. It specifies CASSSENTAYTEAFF.

This clonotype was seen a few times. The rearrangement links TRBV27 to TRBJ2-5; TRBD2 is a possible D gene (6 bases). The CDR3 spans 15 residues. The V gene's germline CDR1 is MNHEY and CDR2 SMNVEV (reference sequence). Trimming took off 2 bases at V and 9 bases at J, with 19 bases between the two ends. The chain's CDR3 is CASSLAGSSPLPQYF. The CDR3 DNA sequence: TGTGCCAGCAGTTTAGCCGGGAGCTCCCCCTTGCCCCAGTACTTC.

The V gene is TRBV3-1, the J gene TRBJ2-5; the D gene is possibly TRBD1 (6 bases). CDR3 length: 14 residues. With 3 bases removed from V and 5 bases from J, the gap between germline ends came to 13 bases. Germline loops: CDR1 LGHDT, CDR2 YNNKEL (reference sequence). The CDR3 region has the DNA TGTGCCAGCAGCCATCTATCAGGGGTGGAGACCCAGTACTTC. Translating it yields CASSHLSGVETQYF.

This clonotype was seen many times. The chain employs TRBV28 and TRBJ2-7, with D unclear. Trimming cost V 4 bases and J 3 bases, with 10 bases left between them. The V gene's germline CDR1 is MDHEN and CDR2 SYDVKM. The CDR3 extends over 13 amino acids. In DNA, the CDR3 is TGTGCCAGCAGTTCGGAACAGAACTACGAGCAGTACTTC. Protein: CASSSEQNYEQYF.

This clonotype appeared many times. This rearrangement joins TRBV13 to TRBJ2-7; TRBD1 aligns across 7 bases. The V segment lost 0 bases and the J segment 3 bases; nucleotides outside the gene matches: 2. From germline, CDR1 is PRHDT and CDR2 FYEKMQ (reference sequence). This CDR3 contains 14 residues. CDR3 region: CASSLGRQGYEQYF. The CDR3 DNA is TGTGCCAGCAGCTTAGGGCGACAGGGCTACGAGCAGTACTTC.

In its sample, this clonotype was seen many times. This sequence joins TRBV5-1 and TRBJ2-7; 7 bases map to TRBD1. Germline assignment: CDR1 SGHRS and CDR2 YFSETQ. CDR3 length: 15 residues. With 0 bases clipped from V and 4 bases from J, the junction kept 7 bases outside the gene matches. The CDR3 sequence: CASSLVAGGTYEQYF. CDR3 nucleotide sequence: TGCGCCAGCAGCTTGGTGGCAGGGGGAACTTACGAGCAGTACTTC.

The chain is built from TRBV30 and TRBJ1-5; no definite D call. The CDR3 spans 10 residues. The germline V gene encodes CDR1 GTSNPN and CDR2 SVGIG (reference sequence). V was clipped by 5 bases and J by 4 bases, with 3 bases between them. For the CDR3, the DNA is TGTGCCTGGGAAAATCAGCCCCAGCATTTT. The encoded protein is CAWENQPQHF.

This clonotype appeared many times. The V gene is TRBV12-3 or TRBV12-4, the J gene TRBJ2-2, with 9 positions matching TRBD2. This CDR3 is 19 amino acids long. The ends lost 2 bases at V and 2 bases at J; junction bases unmatched: 12. The CDR3 nucleotides read TGTGCCAGCAGTTTAAAATCCGCTTGGCTAGCGGGAAACACCGGGGAGCTGTTTTTT. Protein: CASSLKSAWLAGNTGELFF.

This clonotype was counted at least ten times. The gene calls are TRBV20-1 and TRBJ1-1; D is unclear. The germline gives CDR1 DFQATT, CDR2 SNEGSKA (reference sequence). The CDR3 runs 13 residues. Trimming took 3 bases from V and 3 from J, leaving 11 bases between them. CDR3 protein: CSASPRLDTEAFF. The DNA for the CDR3 is TGCAGTGCTAGTCCCAGGCTGGACACTGAAGCTTTCTTT.

Ten or more counts support this clonotype. The chain uses TRBV11-2 and TRBJ2-5; TRBD2 matches 8 bases. V trimming: 6 bases; J trimming: 3 bases; junction bases outside the gene matches: 3. The CDR3 is made up of 13 amino acids. CDR1 and CDR2 (germline): SGHAT, FQNNGV. CDR3 in DNA: TGTGCCAGCAGGAATAGCGGGGAAGAGACCCAGTACTTC. It codes for CASRNSGEETQYF.

This clonotype was seen at least ten times. The chain recombines TRBV7-8 with TRBJ2-5; 7 bases line up with TRBD2. Germline trimming cut 4 bases from V and 3 bases from J; bases unmatched to any gene: 2. The CDR3 sequence is 13 residues long. Per the germline V gene, CDR1 is SGHVS and CDR2 is FQNEAQ. As DNA, the CDR3 is TGTGCCAGCAGCTCTAGCGGAGAAGAGACCCAGTACTTC. Residues: CASSSSGEETQYF.

This clonotype was seen a few times. Here the CDR3 reads CASSWGLAEETQYF. In DNA, the CDR3 is TGTGCCAGCAGTTGGGGACTAGCGGAAGAGACCCAGTACTTC. This rearrangement joins TRBV28 to TRBJ2-5, with 11 bases matching TRBD2. The CDR3 is 14 amino acids. CDR1 MDHEN and CDR2 SYDVKM come from the germline V gene. After removal of 4 bases from V and 3 bases from J, the junction contained 1 base not matched to a gene.

The chain combines TRBV6-1 with TRBJ2-2, with 10 bases matching TRBD2. CDR3 size: 16 residues. The V gene end was trimmed by 8 bases and the J gene end by 5 bases; junction bases not matched to a gene: 11. Germline-derived CDR1 and CDR2 are MNHNS and SASEGT. The CDR3 nucleotides read TGTGCCAGCCCGAAGCTAGCGGGAGCCTCGACCGGGGAGCTGTTTTTT. Protein sequence: CASPKLAGASTGELFF.

This clonotype was seen repeatedly, ten times or more. This chain joins TRBV30 and TRBJ2-5, with D possibly being TRBD1 or TRBD2 (5 bases each). The CDR3 extends over 14 amino acids. V shed 3 bases and J shed 2 bases, with 13 bases lying between them. CDR1 is GTSNPN, CDR2 SVGIG, per germline (reference sequence). CDR3 sequence (DNA): TGTGCCTGGAGGTCGAGGGGTCGTCAAGAGACCCAGTACTTC. Translation gives CAWRSRGRQETQYF.

J is TRBJ1-2 and V is TRBV19; D remains ambiguous. Germline V lookup: CDR1 LNHDA, CDR2 SQIVND (reference sequence). Trimming removed 3 bases from V and 5 bases from J, with 10 bases in between. The CDR3 has 13 residues. CDR3: CASSMWSGYGYTF. CDR3 bases: TGTGCCAGTAGTATGTGGAGCGGTTATGGCTACACCTTC.

This clonotype was counted at least ten times. The chain is built from TRBV9 and TRBJ2-2; D gene uncertain. The CDR3 length is 13 residues. Trimming shortened V by 2 bases and J by 1 base, and 3 bases separated the two germline ends. CDR1 SGDLS and CDR2 YYNGEE come from the germline V gene. For the CDR3, the DNA is TGTGCCAGCAGCGTTGGGAACACCGGGGAGCTGTTTTTT. It encodes CASSVGNTGELFF.

In its sample, this clonotype was seen a few times. A read error is possible here, since a much larger clone lies one base away. This chain uses TRBV20-1 with TRBJ1-1; D is uncertain. The CDR3 extends over 14 amino acids. Per germline, CDR1 DFQATT and CDR2 SNEGSKA (reference sequence). The CDR3 DNA reads TGCAGTGCTAGGGATGTACGAGTGAACACTGAAGCTTCCTTT. Translation gives CSARDVRVNTEASF.

In its sample, this clonotype was seen many times. The rearrangement joins TRBV29-1 to TRBJ1-6; D is unresolved. Trimming removed 0 bases from V and 9 bases from J, with 18 bases in between. CDR1 and CDR2 (germline): SQVTM, ANQGSEA. The CDR3 sequence is 16 residues long. The DNA for the CDR3 is TGCAGCGTTGAAGATCGAAGACGGGCTATGCGTTCACCCCTCCACTTT. This gives the protein CSVEDRRRAMRSPLHF. Full variable domain (rest looked up from reference TRBV29-1 and TRBJ1-6): SAVISQKPSRDICQRGTSLTIQCQVDSQVTMMFWYRQQPGQSLTLIATANQGSEATYESGFVIDKFPISRPNLTFSTLTVSNMSPEDSSIYLCSVEDRRRAMRSPLHFGNGTRLTVT.

The chain couples TRBV27 to TRBJ2-5; D not certain. This CDR3 has 14 amino acids. V shed 4 bases and J shed 0 bases, with 9 bases lying between them. CDR1 is MNHEY, CDR2 SMNVEV, per germline (reference sequence). The CDR3 loop reads CASSSRAYQETQYF. As DNA, the CDR3 is TGTGCCAGCAGTTCAAGAGCGTACCAAGAGACCCAGTACTTC.

V gene TRBV4-1 combines with J gene TRBJ2-2; 14 bases agree with TRBD2. The CDR3 totals 16 residues. V was clipped by 2 bases and J by 9 bases; unmatched bases: 5. Germline CDR1 MGHRA, CDR2 YSYEKL. The CDR3 region has the DNA TGCGCCAGCAGCCAACCCCGGACTAGCGGGAGGCGGGAGCTGTTTTTT. Translated, it gives CASSQPRTSGRRELFF.

This clonotype was counted a few times. The gene calls are TRBV24-1 and TRBJ2-7, with a possible D match to TRBD1 (5 bases). This CDR3 comprises 13 residues. Germline V gene lookup returns CDR1 KGHDR and CDR2 SFDVKD. The V end lost 7 bases, the J end lost 5 bases, and 14 bases lay between the germline ends. The CDR3 coding sequence is TGTGCCACCAGCCGCCCAGGGTCCCACGAGCAGTACTTC. This encodes CATSRPGSHEQYF.

This clonotype has at least ten counts. The chain has TRBV6-5 and TRBJ2-7, with 7 bases that match TRBD1. Germline-derived CDR1 and CDR2 are MNHEY and SVGAGI. This CDR3 contains 15 residues. V lost 0 bases to trimming and J lost 4 bases; unmatched junction nucleotides: 6. CDR3 loop: CASSYSRTGVYEQYF. CDR3 DNA: TGTGCCAGCAGTTACTCGCGGACAGGAGTTTACGAGCAGTACTTC.

This chain links TRBV6-1 with TRBJ2-7; D is tentatively TRBD1 or TRBD2 (7 bases each). The ends were cut back, 9 bases at V and 7 bases at J, with 22 bases in the middle. CDR1 is MNHNS, CDR2 SASEGT, per germline. This CDR3 has 14 residues. DNA of the CDR3: TGTGCCAGTGCTTCTTGGACAGGAGCGGGGGAGCAGTACTTC. Amino acid sequence: CASASWTGAGEQYF.